This note documents a single T cell receptor beta chain sequence. What it recognizes is unknown. With autoimmune disease history or systemic immunosuppression, patients were excluded. The CDR3 runs 14 residues. V lost 8 bases to trimming and J lost 2 bases, with 15 bases between them. From germline, CDR1 is MDHEN and CDR2 SYDVKM. The data derive from a study of OX40 agonist ivuxolimab in advanced cancers. Study background: Participants could have had prior anti-PD-1, anti-PD-L1 or anti-CTLA-4 therapy, and approximately 37% had some. The study's findings and limits: In general, CD8+ T cells held more expanded clones than CD4+ did, on average. Antigen targets of the expanded peripheral T cells went undetermined.

Measured with immunoSEQ multiplex PCR; TCRdb has only the in-frame clones, and not every one. The table lists some 150,000 clones, approximately 90% of them singletons. The genes are TRBV28 and TRBJ1-1, with TRBD1 as a possible D gene (6 bases). The sequence derives from an adult with an advanced solid tumor such as melanoma, head and neck, liver or kidney cancer. The sample here was CD4+ or CD8+ T cells sorted from blood, taken in a trial of the OX40 agonist ivuxolimab. DNA of the CDR3: TGTGCCAGCTTCGTTGGGGGCTTAAACACTGAAGCTTTCTTT. Translating it yields CASFVGGLNTEAFF.